Following are 11 T cell receptor beta chains from one sample sequenced in a study of blood T cell repertoires in COVID-19. Produced via immunoSEQ multiplex PCR; TCRdb's table is partial and in-frame only. The data hold 140,000 to 150,000 clones, with approximately 87% observed a single time. The sequenced material came from peripheral blood. Receptors were obtained from a man older than 75 with acute or convalescent COVID-19.

The V and J genes are TRBV3-1 (or the pseudogene TRBV3-2) and TRBJ1-4, with 7 bases fitting TRBD1. CDR3 length: 19 amino acids. With 3 bases clipped from V and 4 bases from J, the junction kept 17 bases outside the gene matches. Germline-derived CDR1 and CDR2 are LGHDT and YNNKEL (reference sequence). The DNA for the CDR3 is TGTGCCAGCAGCCAGGGATGGCCCGGGACAGTTGCCCTTAATGAAAAACTGTTTTTT. Amino acid sequence: CASSQGWPGTVALNEKLFF.

The V and J genes are TRBV27 and TRBJ2-7; 7 nucleotides agree with TRBD1. This CDR3 has 20 residues. Trimming removed 3 bases from V and 4 bases from J; junction bases left unmatched: 24. Germline V gene lookup returns CDR1 MNHEY and CDR2 SMNVEV (reference sequence). For the CDR3, the DNA is TGTGCCAGCAGTTTTAGTCAAACAGGGGCCGCGTCGTTTGCTAGGTACGAGCAGTACTTC. It encodes CASSFSQTGAASFARYEQYF.

The chain couples TRBV18 to TRBJ1-1; D might be TRBD1 (5 bases). The length of the CDR3 is 13 residues. Germline CDR1 reads KGHSH; CDR2 reads LQKENI. V dropped 5 bases and J dropped 4 bases, with 11 bases sitting between them. The CDR3 region is CASSIPGVTEAFF. The CDR3 coding sequence is TGTGCCAGCTCAATTCCGGGGGTCACTGAAGCTTTCTTT.

The V gene is TRBV6-4, the J gene TRBJ1-5, with 7 bases fitting TRBD1. The CDR3 is 13 residues long. With 8 bases clipped from V and 7 bases from J, the junction kept 8 bases outside the gene matches. The germline V gene has CDR1 MRHNA and CDR2 SNTAGT. Here the CDR3 DNA reads TGTGCCAGCCTACAGGGGTTTACCCAGCCCCAGCATTTT. As protein: CASLQGFTQPQHF.

In the case of this clone: The same CDR3 can be traced to other DNA sequences in this sample. The rearrangement uses TRBV3-1 (or the pseudogene TRBV3-2) and TRBJ1-1, with D tentatively TRBD1 (5 bases). The CDR3 sequence is 14 residues long. Deletions cut 4 bases from V and 2 bases from J, with 11 bases between. Per the germline V gene, CDR1 is LGHDT and CDR2 is YNNKEL (reference sequence). The CDR3 reads CASSLAGGNTEAFF. The CDR3, as DNA: TGTGCCAGCAGCCTCGCCGGGGGAAACACTGAAGCTTTCTTT.

DNA of the CDR3: TGTGCCAGCAGCTTGTTGGGGAGCTATGGCTACACCTTC. This encodes CASSLLGSYGYTF. This chain joins TRBV5-8 and TRBJ1-2, with no clear D. Germline V gene data show CDR1 as SGHTS and CDR2 as YDEGEE. The length of the CDR3 is 13 residues. The ends were cut back, 1 base at V and 4 bases at J, with 8 bases in the middle.

The genes are TRBV24-1 and TRBJ1-2; TRBD1 agrees at 8 bases. The trim removed 6 bases at V and 8 bases at J, leaving 7 bases unmatched. Looked up from germline, CDR1 is KGHDR and CDR2 is SFDVKD. The CDR3 is made up of 13 amino acids. This CDR3 is CATSPGGADGYTF. The CDR3 DNA sequence: TGTGCCACCAGTCCAGGGGGCGCGGACGGCTACACCTTC.

The chain joins TRBV3-1 (or the pseudogene TRBV3-2) to TRBJ2-1; D unresolved. Germline CDR1 is LGHDT and CDR2 is YNNKEL (reference sequence). The V and J ends lost 1 base and 7 bases respectively, with 11 bases between them. This CDR3 has 14 residues. The CDR3 coding sequence is TGTGCCAGCAGCCAAGGCTTATTCGGGAATGAGCAGTTCTTC. It translates to CASSQGLFGNEQFF.

The rearrangement joins TRBV28 to TRBJ2-3; TRBD2 matches 9 bases. The CDR3 is 14 amino acids. V was clipped by 7 bases and J by 5 bases; unmatched bases: 7. The V gene's germline CDR1 is MDHEN and CDR2 SYDVKM. In DNA, the CDR3 is TGTGCCAGCAACGCGGGGGGGAGGGAAGATACGCAGTATTTT. It is translated as CASNAGGREDTQYF. The complete variable domain, with remaining parts taken from reference TRBV28 and TRBJ2-3, reads DVKVTQSSRYLVKRTGEKVFLECVQDMDHENMFWYRQDPGLGLRLIYFSYDVKMKEKGDIPEGYSVSREKKERFSLILESASTNQTSMYLCASNAGGREDTQYFGPGTRLTVL.

Of note for this clone: The sample has other DNA sequences that encode this CDR3 too. The V call is TRBV5-1, the J call TRBJ1-2, with D hard to call. Germline CDR1 and CDR2: SGHRS and YFSETQ. The CDR3 runs 13 residues. V lost 4 bases and J 0 bases, leaving 7 bases between the germline ends. CDR3: CASSRDSNYGYTF. The CDR3 DNA follows: TGCGCCAGCAGCCGAGACTCTAACTATGGCTACACCTTC.

The J gene is TRBJ1-2, the V gene TRBV14; D gene unclear. Germline V gene sequence: CDR1 SGHDN, CDR2 FVKESK. Trimming shortened V by 4 bases and J by 8 bases, and 17 bases separated the two germline ends. The CDR3 consists of 14 residues. The chain's CDR3 is CASSRGLPERGYTF. For the CDR3, the DNA is TGTGCCAGCAGCCGAGGACTCCCTGAGAGGGGCTACACCTTC. The complete variable domain, with remaining parts taken from reference TRBV14 and TRBJ1-2, reads EAGVTQFPSHSVIEKGQTVTLRCDPISGHDNLYWYRRVMGKEIKFLLHFVKESKQDESGMPNNRFLAERTGGTYSTLKVQPAELEDSGVYFCASSRGLPERGYTFGSGTRLTVV.